This T cell receptor (beta chain) was observed in a study of shared clonotypes between healthy human individuals. General study findings and limits: Few donors restricted represented genetic and exposure-history diversity. Generally, naive subsets came out with larger estimated richness than memory subsets.

The protocol was immunoSEQ multiplex PCR, while the TCRdb copy is restricted to in-frame clones and leaves out a portion. The sample consists of some 1.5 million clones, approximately 97% of them appearing once. As concerns this clone: No antigen is known for it.

The CDR3 consists of 14 residues. J gave up 8 bases and V 4 bases, and 8 bases lay outside the gene matches. Germline V lookup: CDR1 SGHNT, CDR2 YYREEE (reference sequence). Every one of the donors was a Caucasian adult that lived in Nashville, Tennessee. The sequence was collected from a man aged 25 to 40 in good health. The V gene is TRBV5-4, the J gene TRBJ2-2; TRBD2 aligns across 7 bases. Sequencing was done on a sample of naive CD4+ T cells sorted from blood. This sample's subset: CD45RA+ positively selected. CDR3 DNA: TGTGCCAGCAGCCGCGGGGGTATTCCAGGGGAGCTGTTTTTT. Translation gives CASSRGGIPGELFF.